This TCR beta chain was recorded in a study of blood T cell repertoires in COVID-19. Study summary: Sites across the United States, Italy and Spain contributed samples from acute and convalescent COVID-19.

The method was immunoSEQ multiplex PCR; TCRdb's version includes in-frame clones alone and lacks a portion of them. Altogether hundreds of thousands of clones are present, around 90% being singletons, with the ten largest covering around 3%. Trimming removed 7 bases at V and 5 bases at J, with 17 bases between. This CDR3 has 14 residues. Germline V gene sequence: CDR1 LNHDA, CDR2 SQIVND (reference sequence). There are a few counts of this clone. Sequenced sample: peripheral blood. The chain combines TRBV19 with TRBJ1-1, with D possibly being TRBD1 (5 bases). The TCR was taken from a man in his 60s with acute or convalescent COVID-19. The CDR3 protein is CASMVGGAYTEAFF. CDR3 nucleotide sequence: TGTGCCAGTATGGTGGGCGGGGCTTATACTGAAGCTTTCTTT.